This section outlines one TCR beta chain sequence together with its context. Its antigen is as yet unknown. This entry comes from a study of cytomegalovirus exposure and HLA in healthy donors. Study in general: Roughly 80 million unique TCRs from HLA-typed donors were held in an early data release. Study-wide results and limits: What TCR beta sequences reportedly achieved was accurate prediction of HLA-A and HLA-B alleles in most subjects. In a later analysis, V- and J-gene trimming of beta chains associated with a DCLRE1C missense variant, replicated independently.

Per germline, CDR1 PRHDT and CDR2 FYEKMQ (reference sequence). Trimming at V came to 5 bases and at J to 2 bases, leaving 5 bases not matched to a gene. This CDR3 is 16 amino acids long. Both 60 Vbeta primers and 13 Jbeta primers went into the PCR. Here immunoSEQ multiplex PCR was the method, and the copy in TCRdb shows in-frame clones only, minus some. The repertoire holds about 67,000 clones, with approximately 67% as singletons. The chain joins TRBV13 to TRBJ1-3; 11 nucleotides align to TRBD1. This sequence originates from a woman under 40 in good health and CMV-seronegative. Sequencing was performed on PBMCs. The CDR3: CASSRRTGGAGNTIYF. In DNA, the CDR3 is TGTGCCAGCAGCCGACGGACAGGGGGCGCTGGAAACACCATATATTTT. Based on the CDR3 plus reference TRBV13 and TRBJ1-3, the full variable domain is AAGVIQSPRHLIKEKRETATLKCYPIPRHDTVYWYQQGPGQDPQFLISFYEKMQSDKGSIPDRFSAQQFSDYHSELNMSSLELGDSALYFCASSRRTGGAGNTIYFGEGSWLTVV.